A selection of T cell receptor beta chains follows, all from one sample in a study of T cell changes during pregnancy in multiple sclerosis. Sequencing used immunoSEQ multiplex PCR; TCRdb keeps in-frame clones, though not all of them. This table has 60,000 or so clones, almost 95% appearing once. The sample consisted of peripheral blood, taken in the first trimester of pregnancy. These receptors originate from a female donor with multiple sclerosis, enrolled in a pregnancy study. CDR3s include the opening cysteine and the closing phenylalanine or tryptophan.

CDR3 length | V gene | CDR3 protein
14 | TRBV6-5 | CASSLDRVNTEAFF
16 | TRBV14 | CASSQVWAATNEKLFF
14 | TRBV18 | CASSPPEVGYGYTF
15 | TRBV6-1 | CASTQDRGPNSPLHF
16 | TRBV9 | CASSVAEGAGLDTQYF
12 | TRBV7-2 | CASSQARDTQYF
16 | TRBV4-1 | CASSHPSGTGNTEAFF
16 | TRBV5-1 | CASSRDRGFSSYEQYF
17 | TRBV12-5 | CASGLVVGVNPLDTQYF
15 | TRBV19 | CASSTYTPLNYGYTF
17 | TRBV7-2 | CASSPYGKPGLHNEQFF
14 | TRBV30 | CAWTDDRVVYGYTF
11 | TRBV20-1 | CSAREYWEAFF
11 | TRBV2 | CASSAVGLQYF
13 | TRBV27 | CASSSGRNQPQHF
16 | TRBV11-3 | CASSPPGTPTNEKLFF
15 | TRBV15 | CATSRGNYSNQPQHF
12 | TRBV11-1 | CASSPSFDEQYF
12 | TRBV18 | CASSPARNGYTF
16 | TRBV27 | CASSVRTGVNTGELFF
14 | TRBV10-3 | CAISQGGVVTEAFF
16 | TRBV15 | CATSRVYGTGGTEAFF
13 | TRBV7-2 | CASTPPSSYEQYF
18 | TRBV4-2 | CASSLGTGLNFGNQPQHF
13 | TRBV10-3 | CAVATDRNTEAFF
14 | TRBV7-8 | CASSSQGSNYGYTF
12 | TRBV5-8 | CASSSQAGEAFF
15 | TRBV7-3 | CASSLRQGHNSPLHF
15 | TRBV6-5 | CASNRDRGHNSPLHF
12 | TRBV7-2 | CASTTGQETQYF
12 | TRBV19 | CASSLLGQIYTF
16 | TRBV7-9 | CASSRRDRSLNTEAFF
15 | TRBV27 | CASSRRGGDRAEAFF
14 | TRBV5-1 | CASSLWTATGEQYF
12 | TRBV30 | CAWRPGAYEQYF
16 | TRBV14 | CASSLGQGHMNTEAFF
17 | TRBV21-1 | CASTKDRKSSYNSPLHF
11 | TRBV7-2 | CASDPGGGYTF
16 | TRBV29-1 | CSVEDRALRTNYGYTF
14 | TRBV4-2 | CASSQGPAGDTQYF
14 | TRBV30 | CASRDRGWETEAFF
13 | TRBV19 | CASSYFTDYGYTF
16 | TRBV7-2 | CASSDPSGGSTDTQYF
16 | TRBV7-8 | CASSPGLAGEYNEQFF
12 | TRBV7-8 | CASSPGGNEQFF
14 | TRBV19 | CASTSQGGNEKLFF
13 | TRBV7-9 | CASSLDPQGGYTF
14 | TRBV5-4 | CASSFGGAPNEQFF
15 | TRBV5-4 | CASSLGAGNTGELFF
13 | TRBV11-2 | CASSRSEREKLFF
13 | TRBV7-2 | CASSLVGVYGYTF